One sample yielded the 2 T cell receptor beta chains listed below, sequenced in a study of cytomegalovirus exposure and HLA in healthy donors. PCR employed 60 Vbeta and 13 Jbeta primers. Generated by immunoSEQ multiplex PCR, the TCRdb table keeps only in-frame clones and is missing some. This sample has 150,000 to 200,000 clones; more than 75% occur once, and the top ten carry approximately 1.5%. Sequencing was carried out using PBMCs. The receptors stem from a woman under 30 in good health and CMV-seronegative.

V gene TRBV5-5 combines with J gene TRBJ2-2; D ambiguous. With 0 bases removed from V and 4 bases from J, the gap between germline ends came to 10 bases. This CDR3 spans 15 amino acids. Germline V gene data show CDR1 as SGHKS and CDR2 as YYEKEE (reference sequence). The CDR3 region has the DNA TGTGCCAGCAGCTTGGATCCGCGTAGCACCGGGGAGCTGTTTTTT. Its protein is CASSLDPRSTGELFF.

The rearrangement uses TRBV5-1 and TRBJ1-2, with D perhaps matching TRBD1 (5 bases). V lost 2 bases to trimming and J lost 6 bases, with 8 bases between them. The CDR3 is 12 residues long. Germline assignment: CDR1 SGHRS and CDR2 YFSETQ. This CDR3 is CASSLARDGYTF. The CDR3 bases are TGCGCCAGCAGCTTAGCCAGGGATGGCTACACCTTC.